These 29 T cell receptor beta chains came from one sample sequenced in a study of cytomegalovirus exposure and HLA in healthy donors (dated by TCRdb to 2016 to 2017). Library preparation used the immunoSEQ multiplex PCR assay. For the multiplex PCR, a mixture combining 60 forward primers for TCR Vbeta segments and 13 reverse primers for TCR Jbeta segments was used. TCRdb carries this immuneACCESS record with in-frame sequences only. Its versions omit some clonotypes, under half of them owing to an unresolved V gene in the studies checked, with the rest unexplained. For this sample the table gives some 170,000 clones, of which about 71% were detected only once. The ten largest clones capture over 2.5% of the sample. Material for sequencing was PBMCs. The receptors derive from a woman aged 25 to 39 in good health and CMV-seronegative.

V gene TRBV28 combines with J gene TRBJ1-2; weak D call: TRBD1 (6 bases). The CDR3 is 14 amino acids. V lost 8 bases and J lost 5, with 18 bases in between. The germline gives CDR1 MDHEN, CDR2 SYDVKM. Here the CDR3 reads CASRTDRKEYGYTF. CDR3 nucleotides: TGTGCCAGCCGAACGGACAGAAAGGAATATGGCTACACCTTC.

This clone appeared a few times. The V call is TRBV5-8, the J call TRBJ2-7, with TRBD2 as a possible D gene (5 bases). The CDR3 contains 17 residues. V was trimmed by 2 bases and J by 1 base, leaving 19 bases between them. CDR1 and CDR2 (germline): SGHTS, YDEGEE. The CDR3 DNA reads TGTGCCAGCAGCTTCTCCAGTGGGCTAGCTGGATCCTACGAGCAGTACTTC. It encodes CASSFSSGLAGSYEQYF.

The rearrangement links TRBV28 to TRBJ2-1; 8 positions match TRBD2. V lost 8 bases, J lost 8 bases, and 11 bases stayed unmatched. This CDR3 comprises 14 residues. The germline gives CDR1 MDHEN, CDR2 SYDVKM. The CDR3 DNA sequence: TGTGCCAGCGTTCAAGATAGCGGGGTGGATGAGCAGTTCTTC. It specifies CASVQDSGVDEQFF. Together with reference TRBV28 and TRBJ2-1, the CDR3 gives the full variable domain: DVKVTQSSRYLVKRTGEKVFLECVQDMDHENMFWYRQDPGLGLRLIYFSYDVKMKEKGDIPEGYSVSREKKERFSLILESASTNQTSMYLCASVQDSGVDEQFFGPGTRLTVL.

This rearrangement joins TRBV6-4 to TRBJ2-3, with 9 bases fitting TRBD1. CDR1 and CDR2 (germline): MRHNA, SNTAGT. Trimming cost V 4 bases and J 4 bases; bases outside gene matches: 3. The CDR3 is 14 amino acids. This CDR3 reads CASSGTGEADTQYF. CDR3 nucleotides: TGTGCCAGCAGTGGGACAGGGGAGGCAGATACGCAGTATTTT.

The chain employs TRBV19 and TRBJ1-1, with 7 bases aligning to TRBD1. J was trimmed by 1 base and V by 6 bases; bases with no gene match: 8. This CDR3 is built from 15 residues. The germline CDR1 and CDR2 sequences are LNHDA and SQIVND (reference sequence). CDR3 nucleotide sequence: TGTGCCAGTAGGGTCAGGGGGACAGAGAACACTGAAGCTTTCTTT. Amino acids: CASRVRGTENTEAFF.

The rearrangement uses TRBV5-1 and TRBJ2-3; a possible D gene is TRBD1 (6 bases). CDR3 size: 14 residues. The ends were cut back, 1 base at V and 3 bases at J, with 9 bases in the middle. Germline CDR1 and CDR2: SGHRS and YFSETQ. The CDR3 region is CASSLHRETDTQYF. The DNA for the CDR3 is TGCGCCAGCAGCTTGCACAGGGAGACAGATACGCAGTATTTT.

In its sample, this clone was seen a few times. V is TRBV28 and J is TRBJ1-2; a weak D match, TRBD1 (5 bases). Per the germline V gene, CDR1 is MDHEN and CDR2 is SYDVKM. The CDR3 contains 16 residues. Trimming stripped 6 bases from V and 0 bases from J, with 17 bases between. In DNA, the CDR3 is TGTGCCAGCAGGAGAGACGGACATAGAGCTAACTATGGCTACACCTTC. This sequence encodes CASRRDGHRANYGYTF.

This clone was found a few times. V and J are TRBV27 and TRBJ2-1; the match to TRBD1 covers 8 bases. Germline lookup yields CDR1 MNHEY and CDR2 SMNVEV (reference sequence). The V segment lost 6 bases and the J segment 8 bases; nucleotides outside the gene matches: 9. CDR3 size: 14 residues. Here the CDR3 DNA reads TGTGCCAGCAGCCGAACAGGGGGTGTAGATGAGCAGTTCTTC. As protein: CASSRTGGVDEQFF.

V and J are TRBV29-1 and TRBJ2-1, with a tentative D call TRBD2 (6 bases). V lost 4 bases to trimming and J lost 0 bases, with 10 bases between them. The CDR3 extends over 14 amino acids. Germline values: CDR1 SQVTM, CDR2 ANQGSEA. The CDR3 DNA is TGCAGCGTTGCCGGGACTGACTCCTACAATGAGCAGTTCTTC. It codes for CSVAGTDSYNEQFF.

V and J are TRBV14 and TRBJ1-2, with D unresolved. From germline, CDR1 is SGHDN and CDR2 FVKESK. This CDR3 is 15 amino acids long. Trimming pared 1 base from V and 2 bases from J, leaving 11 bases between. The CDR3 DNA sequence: TGTGCCAGCAGCCAAGTCCCGGGTTGGAACTATGGCTACACCTTC. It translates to CASSQVPGWNYGYTF.

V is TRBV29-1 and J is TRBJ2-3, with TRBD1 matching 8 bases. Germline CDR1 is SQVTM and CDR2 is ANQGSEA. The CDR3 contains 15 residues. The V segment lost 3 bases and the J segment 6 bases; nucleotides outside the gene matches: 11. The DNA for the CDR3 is TGCAGCGTTGATCGGGTGGGCCAGGGGGCGGATACGCAGTATTTT. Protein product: CSVDRVGQGADTQYF.

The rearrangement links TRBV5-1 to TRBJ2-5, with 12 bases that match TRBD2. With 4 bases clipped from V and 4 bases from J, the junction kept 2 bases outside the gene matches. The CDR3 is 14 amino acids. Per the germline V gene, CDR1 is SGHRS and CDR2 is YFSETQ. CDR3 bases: TGCGCCAGCAGCGCGACTAGCGGGGGAGAGACCCAGTACTTC. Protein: CASSATSGGETQYF. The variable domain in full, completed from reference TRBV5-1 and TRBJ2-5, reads KAGVTQTPRYLIKTRGQQVTLSCSPISGHRSVSWYQQTPGQGLQFLFEYFSETQRNKGNFPGRFSGRQFSNSRSEMNVSTLELGDSALYLCASSATSGGETQYFGPGTRLLVL.

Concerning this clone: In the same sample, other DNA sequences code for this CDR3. CDR3 amino acids: CASSLAMGLLGETQYF. In nucleotides, the CDR3 is TGCGCCAGCAGCTTGGCCATGGGGCTCTTGGGAGAGACCCAGTACTTC. The V and J genes are TRBV5-1 and TRBJ2-5; tentatively, D is TRBD1 (5 bases). V was cut by 0 bases and J by 4 bases, with 16 bases left in between. CDR1 is SGHRS and CDR2 is YFSETQ in the germline V gene. The CDR3 is made up of 16 amino acids.

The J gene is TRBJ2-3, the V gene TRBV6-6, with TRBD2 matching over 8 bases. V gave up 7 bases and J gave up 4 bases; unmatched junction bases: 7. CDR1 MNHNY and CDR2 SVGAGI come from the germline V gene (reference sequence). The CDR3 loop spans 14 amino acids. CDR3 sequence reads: CASILGGRSDTQYF. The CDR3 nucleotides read TGTGCCAGCATCTTGGGCGGGAGGTCAGATACGCAGTATTTT.

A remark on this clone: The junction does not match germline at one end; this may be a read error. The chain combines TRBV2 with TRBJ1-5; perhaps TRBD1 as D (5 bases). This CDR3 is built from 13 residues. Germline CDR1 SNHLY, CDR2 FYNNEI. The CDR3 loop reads CASSDRASQAQHF. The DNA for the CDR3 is TGTGCCAGCAGTGACAGGGCTTCTCAGGCCCAGCATTTT.

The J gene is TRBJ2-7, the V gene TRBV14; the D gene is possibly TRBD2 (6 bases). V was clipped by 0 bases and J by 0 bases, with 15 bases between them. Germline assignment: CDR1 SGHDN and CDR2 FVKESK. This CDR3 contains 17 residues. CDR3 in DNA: TGTGCCAGCAGCCAAGATCGGCCTAGCGAGTTCTCCTACGAGCAGTACTTC. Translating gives CASSQDRPSEFSYEQYF.

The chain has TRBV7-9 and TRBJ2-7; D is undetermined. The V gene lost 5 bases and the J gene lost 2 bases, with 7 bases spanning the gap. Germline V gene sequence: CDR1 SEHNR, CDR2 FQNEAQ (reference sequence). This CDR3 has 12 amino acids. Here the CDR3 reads CASSGRTYEQYF. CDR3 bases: TGTGCCAGCAGCGGCAGAACCTACGAGCAGTACTTC.

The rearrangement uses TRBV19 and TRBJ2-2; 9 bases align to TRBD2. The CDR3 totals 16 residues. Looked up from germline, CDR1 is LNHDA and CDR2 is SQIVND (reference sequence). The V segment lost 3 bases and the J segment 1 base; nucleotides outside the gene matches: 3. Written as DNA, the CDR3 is TGTGCCAGTAGTATCGGACTAGCGAGGAACACCGGGGAGCTGTTTTTT. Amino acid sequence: CASSIGLARNTGELFF.

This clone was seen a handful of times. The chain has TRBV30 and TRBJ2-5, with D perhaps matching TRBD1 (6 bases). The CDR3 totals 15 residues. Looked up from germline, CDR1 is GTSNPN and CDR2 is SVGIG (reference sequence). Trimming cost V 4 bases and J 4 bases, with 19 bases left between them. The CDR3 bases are TGTGCCTGGACTACAGGGACGGTGAATCGAGAGACCCAGTACTTC. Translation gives CAWTTGTVNRETQYF.

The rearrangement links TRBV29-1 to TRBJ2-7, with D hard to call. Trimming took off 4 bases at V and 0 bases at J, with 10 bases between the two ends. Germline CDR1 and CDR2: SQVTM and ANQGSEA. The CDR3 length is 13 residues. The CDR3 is CSVGLPSSYEQYF. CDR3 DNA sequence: TGCAGCGTTGGTCTCCCGAGCTCCTACGAGCAGTACTTC.

The CDR3 region is CASSLEQYVHEQYF. The CDR3 DNA follows: TGTGCCAGCAGCTTAGAACAGTATGTCCACGAGCAGTACTTC. The V call is TRBV7-6, the J call TRBJ2-7; the D is unclear. The CDR3 is 14 amino acids. Trimming took off 1 base at V and 5 bases at J, with 12 bases between the two ends. The germline gives CDR1 SGHVS, CDR2 FNYEAQ.

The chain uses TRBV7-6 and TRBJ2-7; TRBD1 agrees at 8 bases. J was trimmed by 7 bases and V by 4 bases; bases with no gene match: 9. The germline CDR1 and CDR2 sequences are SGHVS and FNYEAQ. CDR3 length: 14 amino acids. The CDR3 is CASSSGQGLSEQYF. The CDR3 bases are TGTGCCAGCAGCTCTGGACAGGGTTTGTCTGAGCAGTACTTC.

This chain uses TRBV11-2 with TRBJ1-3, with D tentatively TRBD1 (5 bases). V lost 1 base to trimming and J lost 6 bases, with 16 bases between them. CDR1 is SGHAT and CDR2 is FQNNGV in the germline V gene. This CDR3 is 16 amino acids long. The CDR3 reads CASSLVIGGGENTIYF. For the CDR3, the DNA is TGTGCCAGCAGCTTAGTGATCGGGGGAGGTGAAAACACCATATATTTT.

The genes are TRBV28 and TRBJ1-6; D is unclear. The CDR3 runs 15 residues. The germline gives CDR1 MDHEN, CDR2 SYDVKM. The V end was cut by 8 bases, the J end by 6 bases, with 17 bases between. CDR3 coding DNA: TGTGCCAGCGCTTCGGCGGGGTCGGGTAATTCACCCCTCCACTTT. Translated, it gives CASASAGSGNSPLHF.

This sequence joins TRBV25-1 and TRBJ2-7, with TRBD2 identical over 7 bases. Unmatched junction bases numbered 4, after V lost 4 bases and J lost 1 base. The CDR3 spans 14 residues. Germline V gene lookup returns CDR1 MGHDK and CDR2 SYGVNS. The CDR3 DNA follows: TGTGCCAGCAGTGTACTGCGGGAGTCCTACGAGCAGTACTTC. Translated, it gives CASSVLRESYEQYF.

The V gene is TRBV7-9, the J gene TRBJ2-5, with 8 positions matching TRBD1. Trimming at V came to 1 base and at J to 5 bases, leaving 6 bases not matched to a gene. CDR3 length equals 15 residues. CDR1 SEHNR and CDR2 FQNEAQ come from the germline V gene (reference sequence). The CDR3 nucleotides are TGTGCCAGCAGCTTAGTGGGCAGGGGGCTGGAGACCCAGTACTTC. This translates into CASSLVGRGLETQYF.

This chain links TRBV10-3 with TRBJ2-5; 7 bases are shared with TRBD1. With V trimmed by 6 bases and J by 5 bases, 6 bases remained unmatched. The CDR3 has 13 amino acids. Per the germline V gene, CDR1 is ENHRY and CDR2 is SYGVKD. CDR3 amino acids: CAISRDSGETQYF. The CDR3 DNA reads TGTGCCATCAGCCGGGACAGTGGCGAGACCCAGTACTTC.

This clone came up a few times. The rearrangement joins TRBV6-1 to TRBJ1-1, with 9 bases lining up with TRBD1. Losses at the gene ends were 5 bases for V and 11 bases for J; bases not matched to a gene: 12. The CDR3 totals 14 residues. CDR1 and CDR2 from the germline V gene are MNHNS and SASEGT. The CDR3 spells CASSPTGGVHGAFF. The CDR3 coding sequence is TGTGCCAGCAGTCCGACAGGGGGAGTTCATGGGGCTTTCTTT.

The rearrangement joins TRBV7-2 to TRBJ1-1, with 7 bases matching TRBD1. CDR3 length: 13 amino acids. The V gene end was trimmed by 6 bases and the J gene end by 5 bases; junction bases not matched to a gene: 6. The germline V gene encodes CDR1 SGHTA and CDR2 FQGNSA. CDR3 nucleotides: TGTGCCAGCAGGGAAGCAGGGGGGACTGAAGCTTTCTTT. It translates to CASREAGGTEAFF. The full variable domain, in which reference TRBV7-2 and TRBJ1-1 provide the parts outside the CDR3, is GAGVSQSPSNKVTEKGKDVELRCDPISGHTALYWYRQSLGQGLEFLIYFQGNSAPDKSGLPSDRFSAERTGGSVSTLTIQRTQQEDSAVYLCASREAGGTEAFFGQGTRLTVV.